The 19 T cell receptor beta chains below all came from one sample that was sequenced in a study of CD8 T cells in Susac syndrome. The authors reverse transcribed 0.5 to 1 ug RNA with random hexamers. TCRdb reprocessed the immunoSEQ multiplex PCR reads via MiXCR and lists one record per CDR3 protein. Among roughly 200,000 distinct CDR3 sequences listed, 85% to 95% were seen once. Sample: CD4+ T cells from PBMCs. All receptors derive from a human donor with Susac syndrome.

The V call is TRBV5-1, the J call TRBJ2-7; D is undetermined. The V gene's germline CDR1 is SGHRS and CDR2 YFSETQ. V was pared by 0 bases and J by 3 bases, with 13 bases between. The length of the CDR3 is 15 residues. The CDR3: CASSLASGVGYEQYF. The CDR3 nucleotides are TGCGCCAGCAGCTTGGCCTCTGGGGTTGGCTACGAGCAGTACTTC.

The rearrangement joins TRBV7-9 to TRBJ2-7, with D maybe TRBD1 (6 bases). The V gene's germline CDR1 is SEHNR and CDR2 FQNEAQ (reference sequence). This CDR3 comprises 14 residues. Trimming pared 5 bases from V and 3 bases from J, leaving 14 bases between. The CDR3 DNA reads TGTGCCAGCAGCCCTAGGGACAAGCTCTACGAGCAGTACTTC. Protein product: CASSPRDKLYEQYF.

The chain is built from TRBV20-1 and TRBJ1-1; D call uncertain. V gave up 2 bases and J gave up 1 base, with 11 bases separating them. Germline lookup yields CDR1 DFQATT and CDR2 SNEGSKA (reference sequence). This CDR3 is built from 14 residues. The CDR3, as DNA: TGCAGTGCTAGAAGGACCGTAACGAACACTGAAGCTTTCTTT. Amino acids: CSARRTVTNTEAFF.

The gene calls are TRBV29-1 and TRBJ2-5, with D maybe TRBD1 (6 bases). Deletions cut 5 bases from V and 3 bases from J, with 10 bases between. The germline V gene has CDR1 SQVTM and CDR2 ANQGSEA. This CDR3 contains 12 residues. CDR3 sequence: CSVQQGEETQYF. CDR3 DNA sequence: TGCAGCGTTCAACAGGGAGAAGAGACCCAGTACTTC.

The chain carries TRBV20-1 and TRBJ2-1; TRBD1 might be the D (6 bases). The V gene lost 4 bases and the J gene lost 4 bases, with 20 bases spanning the gap. CDR1 is DFQATT, CDR2 SNEGSKA, per germline (reference sequence). The CDR3 contains 16 residues. As DNA, the CDR3 is TGCAGTGCTACAGGGGCAAACCTCGGGGCTTACAATGAGCAGTTCTTC. This codes for CSATGANLGAYNEQFF.

This clonotype was detected a few times. This rearrangement joins TRBV6-1 to TRBJ2-1, with a possible D match to TRBD2 (6 bases). This CDR3 has 13 residues. V lost 9 bases and J lost 4, with 13 bases in between. Germline CDR1 and CDR2: MNHNS and SASEGT. DNA of the CDR3: TGTGCCAGTTCCCCTCGGGGGTACAATGAGCAGTTCTTC. Translated, it gives CASSPRGYNEQFF.

The rearrangement uses TRBV20-1 and TRBJ1-1; TRBD1 aligns across 7 bases. Germline loops: CDR1 DFQATT, CDR2 SNEGSKA (reference sequence). The CDR3 runs to 13 residues. The V gene end was trimmed by 2 bases and the J gene end by 10 bases; junction bases not matched to a gene: 10. The CDR3 reads CSARNNRGDGAFF. DNA for the CDR3: TGCAGTGCTAGAAACAACAGGGGCGACGGAGCTTTCTTT.

The chain recombines TRBV18 with TRBJ1-2; D remains unclear. The CDR3 is 16 residues long. Germline lookup yields CDR1 KGHSH and CDR2 LQKENI. Trimming shortened V by 2 bases and J by 4 bases, and 17 bases separated the two germline ends. In DNA, the CDR3 is TGTGCCAGCTCACCAGCGGCAAACGCCTCTCCCTATGGCTACACCTTC. This codes for CASSPAANASPYGYTF.

This clonotype was seen just once. V usage is TRBV3-1 and J usage is TRBJ1-2; a weak D match, TRBD1 (5 bases). The CDR3 loop spans 15 amino acids. CDR1 is LGHDT and CDR2 is YNNKEL in the germline V gene (reference sequence). Trimming shortened V by 1 base and J by 6 bases, and 15 bases separated the two germline ends. In DNA, the CDR3 is TGTGCCAGCAGCCAAGCGGTGGCAGGGACGGATGGCTACACCTTC. Amino acids: CASSQAVAGTDGYTF.

The CDR3 DNA reads TGTGCCAGCAGAAATAAGCGTCGACAGGGGGACATTCAGTACTTC. Its protein is CASRNKRRQGDIQYF. J is TRBJ2-4 and V is TRBV9, with TRBD1 matching over 9 bases. The CDR3 is 15 residues long. V dropped 5 bases and J dropped 8; count of bases not matched to a gene: 11. Germline CDR1 is SGDLS and CDR2 is YYNGEE.

This rearrangement joins TRBV18 to TRBJ1-1; 8 bases are shared with TRBD1. There are 12 residues in the CDR3. The V gene's germline CDR1 is KGHSH and CDR2 LQKENI. V shed 4 bases and J 10 bases; nucleotides not matched to a gene: 5. CDR3 bases: TGTGCCAGCTCACTCGACAGGGGAGCAGCTTTCTTT. Its protein is CASSLDRGAAFF.

V is TRBV14 and J is TRBJ1-4; D gene unclear. The CDR3 covers 14 residues. Germline values: CDR1 SGHDN, CDR2 FVKESK. V lost 1 base and J 2 bases, leaving 5 bases between the germline ends. DNA for the CDR3: TGTGCCAGCAGCCAAGCCGGGACTAATGAAAAACTGTTTTTT. It specifies CASSQAGTNEKLFF.

The chain links TRBV12-3 or TRBV12-4 to TRBJ2-3; possible D gene TRBD2, 6 bases. The V gene lost 6 bases and the J gene lost 2 bases, with 15 bases spanning the gap. The CDR3 extends over 15 amino acids. The CDR3 DNA sequence: TGTGCCAGCAGGACATTCGGACTATTCACAGATACGCAGTATTTT. Its protein product is CASRTFGLFTDTQYF.

This sequence joins TRBV19 and TRBJ2-1, with 8 bases matching TRBD2. Germline V lookup: CDR1 LNHDA, CDR2 SQIVND (reference sequence). Trimming took 8 bases from V and 9 from J; bases not matched to a gene: 9. CDR3 size: 13 residues. CDR3 protein: CASQVGGATEQFF. CDR3 bases: TGTGCCAGTCAAGTCGGGGGGGCTACTGAGCAGTTCTTC.

The rearrangement uses TRBV12-3 or TRBV12-4 and TRBJ2-3, with 7 bases identical to TRBD2. J gave up 2 bases and V 3 bases, and 5 bases lay outside the gene matches. This CDR3 is built from 15 residues. This CDR3 is CASSFPAGVTDTQYF. CDR3 coding DNA: TGTGCCAGCAGTTTTCCCGCGGGGGTCACAGATACGCAGTATTTT.

This clonotype was observed once. The junction departs from germline at one end; a sequencing error may be responsible. This rearrangement joins TRBV15 to TRBJ2-4; 16 bases map to TRBD2. This CDR3 is built from 13 residues. CDR1 and CDR2 from the germline V gene are LNHNV and YYDKDF (reference sequence). CDR3 sequence reads: CATTGTSGGASHF. The CDR3 nucleotides read TGTGCCACCACCGGGACTAGCGGGGGGGCCAGCCACTTC.

V usage is TRBV29-1 and J usage is TRBJ1-1; TRBD1 aligns across 9 bases. CDR1 is SQVTM, CDR2 ANQGSEA, per germline. The CDR3 is 12 residues long. After removal of 6 bases from V and 11 bases from J, the junction contained 10 bases not matched to a gene. CDR3 bases: TGCAGCGTCGCTGACAGGGGGTCGTGGGCTTTCTTT. Amino acid sequence: CSVADRGSWAFF.

The chain recombines TRBV11-3 with TRBJ2-5, with 8 bases lining up with TRBD2. The J segment lost 5 bases and the V segment lost 5 bases, leaving 10 bases of the junction unmatched. There are 15 residues in the CDR3. Germline CDR1 and CDR2: SGHNT and YENEEA. CDR3 sequence reads: CASSHPGGVLETQYF. DNA of the CDR3: TGTGCCAGCAGCCACCCCGGGGGGGTTCTCGAGACCCAGTACTTC.

The chain is built from TRBV12-2 and TRBJ1-4; TRBD1, the D gene given by the table, was not confirmed from the DNA. TRBV12-2 is deemed a pseudogene. The CDR3 sequence is 15 residues long. CDR3 loop: CASPPLPSTNEKLFF. CDR3 sequence (DNA): TGTGCAAGTCCCCCTTTGCCGTCAACTAATGAAAAACTGTTTTTT.